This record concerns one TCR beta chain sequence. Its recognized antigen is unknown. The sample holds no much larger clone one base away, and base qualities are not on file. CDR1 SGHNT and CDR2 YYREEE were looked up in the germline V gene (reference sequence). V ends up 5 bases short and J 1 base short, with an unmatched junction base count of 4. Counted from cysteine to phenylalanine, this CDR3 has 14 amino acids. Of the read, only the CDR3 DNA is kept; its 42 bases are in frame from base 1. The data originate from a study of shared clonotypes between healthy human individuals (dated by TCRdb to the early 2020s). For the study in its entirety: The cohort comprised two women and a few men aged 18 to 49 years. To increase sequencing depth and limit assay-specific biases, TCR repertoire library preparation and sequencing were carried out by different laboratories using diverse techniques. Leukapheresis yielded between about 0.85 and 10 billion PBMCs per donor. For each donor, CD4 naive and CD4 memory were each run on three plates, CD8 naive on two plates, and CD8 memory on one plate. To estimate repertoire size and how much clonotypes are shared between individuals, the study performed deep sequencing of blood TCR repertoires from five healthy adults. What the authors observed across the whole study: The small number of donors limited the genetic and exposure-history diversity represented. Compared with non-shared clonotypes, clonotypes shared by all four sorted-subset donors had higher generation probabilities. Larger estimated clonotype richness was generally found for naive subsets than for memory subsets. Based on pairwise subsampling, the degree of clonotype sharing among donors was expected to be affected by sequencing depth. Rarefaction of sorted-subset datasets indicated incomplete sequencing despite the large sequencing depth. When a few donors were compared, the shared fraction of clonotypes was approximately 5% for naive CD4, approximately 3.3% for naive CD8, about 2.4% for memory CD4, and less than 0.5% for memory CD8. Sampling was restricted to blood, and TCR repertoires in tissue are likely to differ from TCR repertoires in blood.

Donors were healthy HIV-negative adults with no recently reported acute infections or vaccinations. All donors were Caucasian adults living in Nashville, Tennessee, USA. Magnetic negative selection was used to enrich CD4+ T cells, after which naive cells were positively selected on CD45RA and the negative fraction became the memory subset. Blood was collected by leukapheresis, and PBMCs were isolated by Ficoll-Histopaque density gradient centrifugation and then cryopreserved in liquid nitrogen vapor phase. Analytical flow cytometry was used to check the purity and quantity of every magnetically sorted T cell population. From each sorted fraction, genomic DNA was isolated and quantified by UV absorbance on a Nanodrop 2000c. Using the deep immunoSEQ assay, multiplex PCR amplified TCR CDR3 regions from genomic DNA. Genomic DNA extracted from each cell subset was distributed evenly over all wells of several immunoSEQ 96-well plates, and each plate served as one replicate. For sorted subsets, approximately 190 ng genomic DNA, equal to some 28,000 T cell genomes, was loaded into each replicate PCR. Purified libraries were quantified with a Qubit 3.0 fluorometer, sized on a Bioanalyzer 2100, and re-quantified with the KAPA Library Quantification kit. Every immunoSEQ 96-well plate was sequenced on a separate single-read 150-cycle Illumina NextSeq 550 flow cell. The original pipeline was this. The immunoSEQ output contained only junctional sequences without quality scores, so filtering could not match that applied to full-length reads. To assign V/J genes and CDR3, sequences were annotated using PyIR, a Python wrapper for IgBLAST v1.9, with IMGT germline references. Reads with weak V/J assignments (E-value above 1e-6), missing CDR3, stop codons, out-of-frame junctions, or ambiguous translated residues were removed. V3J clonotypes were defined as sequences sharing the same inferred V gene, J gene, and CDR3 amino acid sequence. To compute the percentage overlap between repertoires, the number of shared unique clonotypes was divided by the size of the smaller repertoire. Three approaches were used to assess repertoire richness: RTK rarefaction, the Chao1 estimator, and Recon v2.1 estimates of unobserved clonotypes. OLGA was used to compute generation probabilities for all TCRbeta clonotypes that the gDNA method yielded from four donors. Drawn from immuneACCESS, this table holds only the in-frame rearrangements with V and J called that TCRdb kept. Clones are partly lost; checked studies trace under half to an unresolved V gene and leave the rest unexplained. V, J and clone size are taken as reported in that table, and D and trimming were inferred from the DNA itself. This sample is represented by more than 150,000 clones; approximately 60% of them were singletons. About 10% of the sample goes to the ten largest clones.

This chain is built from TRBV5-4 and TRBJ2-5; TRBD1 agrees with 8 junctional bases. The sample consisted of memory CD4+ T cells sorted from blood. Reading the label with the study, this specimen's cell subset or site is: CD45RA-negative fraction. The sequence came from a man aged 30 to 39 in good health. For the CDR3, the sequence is CASSDTGGQETQYF. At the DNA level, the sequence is TGTGCCAGCAGTGATACAGGGGGCCAAGAGACCCAGTACTTC.